The 18 T cell receptor beta chains below were found in one sample sequenced in a study of vaccination and CD4 T cells after COVID-19. For these receptors, no antigen is known. An Oncomine TCR Beta short-read assay was used to sequence the DNA from cultured CD4+ T cells. Via MiXCR, TCRdb re-called the PCR reads, giving one row per CDR3 protein. Altogether roughly 16,000 distinct CDR3 sequences are present, about 44% being singletons, with the ten largest covering around 12%. The sample's treatment: 10-day PBMC culture with coronavirus spike peptide pools or control peptides (ViraFEST assay). The sequenced sample consisted of CD4+ T cells from blood, cultured in vitro. Source of these receptors: a human donor who had recovered from COVID-19.

This clonotype came up a few times. In DNA form, the CDR3 reads TGCAGTGCATCCAACAGGGGAAGCGGCTACACCTTC. Protein: CSASNRGSGYTF. V usage is TRBV20-1 and J usage is TRBJ1-2; 7 bases are shared with TRBD1. Germline trimming cut 6 bases from V and 8 bases from J; bases unmatched to any gene: 9. Per the germline V gene, CDR1 is DFQATT and CDR2 is SNEGSKA (reference sequence). The CDR3 totals 12 residues.

The genes are TRBV6-2 or TRBV6-3 and TRBJ2-7; D gene ambiguous. The germline CDR1 and CDR2 sequences are MNHEY and SVGEGT. CDR3 size: 11 residues. Trimming cost V 5 bases and J 2 bases, with 4 bases left between them. CDR3 in amino acids: CASSRAYEQYF. CDR3 nucleotides: TGTGCCAGCAGTCGGGCCTACGAGCAGTACTTC.

The chain has TRBV20-1 and TRBJ2-5, with TRBD1 as a possible D gene (6 bases). The CDR3 totals 15 residues. Per germline, CDR1 DFQATT and CDR2 SNEGSKA (reference sequence). V was shortened by 5 bases and J by 4 bases, with 20 bases between the two germline ends. CDR3 sequence: CSAPPGHGWSETQYF. The CDR3, as DNA: TGCAGTGCTCCTCCGGGACACGGGTGGTCAGAGACCCAGTACTTC.

The sample holds one count of this clonotype. This chain joins TRBV19 and TRBJ1-5, with D unresolved. Trimming cost V 3 bases and J 3 bases, with 9 bases left between them. Germline V gives CDR1 LNHDA, CDR2 SQIVND (reference sequence). This CDR3 is built from 14 residues. The CDR3 nucleotides read TGTGCCAGTAGTATCAGAGGGAACAATCAGCCCCAGCATTTT. Protein product: CASSIRGNNQPQHF.

The chain links TRBV7-8 to TRBJ2-1, with 7 bases fitting TRBD2. The CDR3 sequence is 14 residues long. Germline V gives CDR1 SGHVS, CDR2 FQNEAQ. V dropped 3 bases and J dropped 9; count of bases not matched to a gene: 8. CDR3 protein: CASSFSSGLREQFF. The CDR3 bases are TGTGCCAGCAGCTTTTCTAGCGGCCTCCGTGAGCAGTTCTTC.

The chain has TRBV19 and TRBJ2-1, with D possibly TRBD1 on 5 matching bases. V lost 1 base, J lost 2 bases, and 9 bases lay in between. Per germline, CDR1 LNHDA and CDR2 SQIVND (reference sequence). The length of the CDR3 is 15 residues. The CDR3 loop is CASSIGTGAYNEQFF. Here the CDR3 DNA reads TGTGCCAGTAGTATAGGTACAGGTGCCTACAATGAGCAGTTCTTC.

This chain uses TRBV12-3 or TRBV12-4 with TRBJ2-7, with D perhaps TRBD2 (6 bases). The CDR3 is 15 residues long. Deletions cut 3 bases from V and 1 base from J, with 13 bases between. The CDR3 sequence is CASSLRDGGSYEQYF. The CDR3 DNA is TGTGCCAGCAGTTTGCGGGACGGAGGTTCCTACGAGCAGTACTTC.

This rearrangement joins TRBV24-1 to TRBJ2-1, with D uncertain. The CDR3 is 15 residues long. Germline CDR1 reads KGHDR; CDR2 reads SFDVKD. Trimming removed 1 base from V and 9 bases from J, with 15 bases in between. CDR3 DNA: TGTGCCACCAGTGATTTTCGTGGCGCCGAGGCTGAGCAGTTCTTC. The encoded protein is CATSDFRGAEAEQFF.

The chain uses TRBV20-1 and TRBJ1-3, with D possibly matching TRBD1 (6 bases). Germline V gene data show CDR1 as DFQATT and CDR2 as SNEGSKA (reference sequence). V gave up 6 bases and J gave up 0 bases, with 15 bases separating them. The CDR3 consists of 15 residues. In nucleotides, the CDR3 is TGCAGTGCGCAACAGGGACTTGTCTCTGGAAACACCATATATTTT. Protein sequence: CSAQQGLVSGNTIYF.

CDR3 region: CASSSTPDRGETQYF. The CDR3 region has the DNA TGTGCCAGCAGTTCCACTCCCGACAGGGGTGAGACCCAGTACTTC. The gene calls are TRBV12-3 or TRBV12-4 and TRBJ2-5, with TRBD1 identical over 8 bases. This CDR3 has 15 residues. V was pared by 4 bases and J by 5 bases, with 9 bases of the junction left unmatched.

The chain links TRBV30 to TRBJ1-2, with TRBD1 matching 11 bases. The CDR3 spans 15 residues. V lost 2 bases, J lost 2 bases, and 4 bases stayed unmatched. In germline, CDR1 is GTSNPN, CDR2 SVGIG (reference sequence). The CDR3 spells CAWSTWTGGNYGYTF. CDR3 DNA sequence: TGTGCCTGGAGTACCTGGACAGGGGGCAACTATGGCTACACCTTC.

This clonotype occurred a few times. The V call is TRBV27, the J call TRBJ1-2; D not certain. The CDR3 is made up of 15 amino acids. The V gene lost 5 bases and the J gene lost 2 bases, with 15 bases spanning the gap. Germline CDR1 reads MNHEY; CDR2 reads SMNVEV (reference sequence). The CDR3 here is CASSSPRSLNYGYTF. The CDR3, as DNA: TGTGCCAGCAGTAGCCCCAGGAGTCTCAACTATGGCTACACCTTC.

This clonotype was seen a handful of times. The gene calls are TRBV2 and TRBJ2-7; 7 bases map to TRBD2. V dropped 7 bases and J dropped 2; count of bases not matched to a gene: 26. The CDR3 loop spans 20 amino acids. Per the germline V gene, CDR1 is SNHLY and CDR2 is FYNNEI. CDR3 amino acids: CASILPRSGGSYEQAYEQYF. In DNA, the CDR3 is TGTGCCAGCATTCTCCCCCGGTCGGGGGGATCCTACGAACAGGCCTACGAGCAGTACTTC.

This clonotype was counted a single time. The CDR3 spells CASSLTRSGQPQHF. Here the CDR3 DNA reads TGTGCCAGCAGCCTTACACGCTCGGGTCAGCCCCAGCATTTT. The chain joins TRBV12-3 or TRBV12-4 to TRBJ1-5; D is unresolved. This CDR3 has 14 amino acids. V was shortened by 6 bases and J by 6 bases, with 15 bases between the two germline ends.

V gene TRBV11-2 combines with J gene TRBJ2-3; D uncertain. Trimming took off 5 bases at V and 8 bases at J, with 14 bases between the two ends. Germline lookup yields CDR1 SGHAT and CDR2 FQNNGV. The CDR3 totals 13 residues. The CDR3 DNA follows: TGTGCCAGCAGCCAATCCCTCCTCCCTACGCAGTATTTT. This codes for CASSQSLLPTQYF.

The chain joins TRBV5-6 to TRBJ2-7, with TRBD2 matching 7 bases. V shed 4 bases and J 10 bases; nucleotides not matched to a gene: 11. The CDR3 is made up of 13 amino acids. Germline CDR1 is SGHDT and CDR2 is YYEEEE. CDR3 protein: CASSPKWLAVQYF. The DNA of the CDR3 is TGTGCCAGCAGCCCTAAGTGGCTAGCGGTCCAGTACTTC.

DNA for the CDR3: TGTGCCAGCAGCTTAGTGGAGGGCACGCAGTATTTT. This codes for CASSLVEGTQYF. The chain joins TRBV11-3 to TRBJ2-3; possible D gene TRBD2, 6 bases. The V gene's germline CDR1 is SGHNT and CDR2 YENEEA. V gave up 1 base and J gave up 9 bases, with 8 bases separating them. The CDR3 contains 12 residues.

This chain uses TRBV4-1 with TRBJ1-2; D call uncertain. Germline CDR1 is MGHRA and CDR2 is YSYEKL. This CDR3 contains 16 residues. Trimming stripped 5 bases from V and 0 bases from J, with 16 bases between. CDR3 region: CASSSVGRRSNYGYTF. CDR3 sequence (DNA): TGCGCCAGCAGCTCCGTTGGCAGACGGTCTAACTATGGCTACACCTTC.